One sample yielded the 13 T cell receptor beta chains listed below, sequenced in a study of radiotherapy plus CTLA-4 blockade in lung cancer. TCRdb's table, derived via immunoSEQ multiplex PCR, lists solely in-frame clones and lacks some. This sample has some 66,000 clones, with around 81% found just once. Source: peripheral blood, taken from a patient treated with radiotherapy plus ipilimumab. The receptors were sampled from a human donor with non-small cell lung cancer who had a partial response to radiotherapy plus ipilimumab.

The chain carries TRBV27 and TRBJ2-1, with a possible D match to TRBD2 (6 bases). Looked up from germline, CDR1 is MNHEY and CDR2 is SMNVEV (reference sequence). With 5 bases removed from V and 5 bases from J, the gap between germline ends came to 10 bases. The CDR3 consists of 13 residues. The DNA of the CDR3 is TGTGCCAGCAGTCCGGACTACCACAATGAGCAGTTCTTC. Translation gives CASSPDYHNEQFF.

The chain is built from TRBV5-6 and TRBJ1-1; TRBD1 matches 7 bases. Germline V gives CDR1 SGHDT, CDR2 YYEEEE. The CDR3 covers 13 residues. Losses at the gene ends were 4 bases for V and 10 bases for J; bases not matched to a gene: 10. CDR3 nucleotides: TGTGCCAGCAGCCCCCGGCAGGGGGGTAGAGCTTTCTTT. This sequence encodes CASSPRQGGRAFF.

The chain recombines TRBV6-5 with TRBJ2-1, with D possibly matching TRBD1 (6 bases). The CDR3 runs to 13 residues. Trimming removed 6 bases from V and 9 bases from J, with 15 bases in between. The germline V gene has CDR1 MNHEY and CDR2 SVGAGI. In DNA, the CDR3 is TGTGCCAGCAGCCAACTACAGGGCGGTGAGCAGTTCTTC. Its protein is CASSQLQGGEQFF.

The CDR3 coding sequence is TGTGCCAGCAGCTCGGAGGCTAGCGGGGAGAGAGAGACCCAGTACTTC. Translated, it gives CASSSEASGERETQYF. The chain links TRBV13 to TRBJ2-5, with 9 bases aligning to TRBD2. V was pared by 4 bases and J by 4 bases, with 10 bases of the junction left unmatched. The germline CDR1 and CDR2 sequences are PRHDT and FYEKMQ (reference sequence). CDR3 length: 16 residues. Full variable domain (rest looked up from reference TRBV13 and TRBJ2-5): AAGVIQSPRHLIKEKRETATLKCYPIPRHDTVYWYQQGPGQDPQFLISFYEKMQSDKGSIPDRFSAQQFSDYHSELNMSSLELGDSALYFCASSSEASGERETQYFGPGTRLLVL.

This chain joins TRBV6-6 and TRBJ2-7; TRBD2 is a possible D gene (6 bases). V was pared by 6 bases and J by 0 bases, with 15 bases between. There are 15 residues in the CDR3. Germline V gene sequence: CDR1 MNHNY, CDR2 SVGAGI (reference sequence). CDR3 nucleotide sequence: TGTGCCAGCAGGGAGGGGCGGAGCAGCTCCTACGAGCAGTACTTC. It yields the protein CASREGRSSSYEQYF.

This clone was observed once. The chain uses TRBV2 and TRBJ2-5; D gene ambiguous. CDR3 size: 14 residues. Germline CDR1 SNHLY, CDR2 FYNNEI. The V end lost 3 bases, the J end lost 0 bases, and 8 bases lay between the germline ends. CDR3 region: CASSDSSYQETQYF. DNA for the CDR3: TGTGCCAGCAGTGACTCGTCGTACCAAGAGACCCAGTACTTC.

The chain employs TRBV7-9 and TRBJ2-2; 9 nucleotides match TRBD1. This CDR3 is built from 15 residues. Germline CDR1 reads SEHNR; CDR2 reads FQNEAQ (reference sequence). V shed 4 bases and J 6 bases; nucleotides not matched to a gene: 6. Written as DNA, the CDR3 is TGTGCCAGCAGCTCACAGGGGGCCGGGGCCGGGGAGCTGTTTTTT. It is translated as CASSSQGAGAGELFF.

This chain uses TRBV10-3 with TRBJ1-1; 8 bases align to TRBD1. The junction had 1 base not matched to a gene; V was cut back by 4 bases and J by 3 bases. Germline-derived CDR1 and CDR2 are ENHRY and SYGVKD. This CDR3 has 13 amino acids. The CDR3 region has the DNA TGTGCCATCAGTGTGACAGGGGACACTGAAGCTTTCTTT. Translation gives CAISVTGDTEAFF.

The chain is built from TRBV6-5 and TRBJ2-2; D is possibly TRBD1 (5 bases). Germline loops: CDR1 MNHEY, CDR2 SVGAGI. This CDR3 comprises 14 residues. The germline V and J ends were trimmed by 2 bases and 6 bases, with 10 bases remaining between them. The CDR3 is CASSYQKGAGELFF. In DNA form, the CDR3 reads TGTGCCAGCAGTTACCAAAAAGGGGCCGGGGAGCTGTTTTTT.

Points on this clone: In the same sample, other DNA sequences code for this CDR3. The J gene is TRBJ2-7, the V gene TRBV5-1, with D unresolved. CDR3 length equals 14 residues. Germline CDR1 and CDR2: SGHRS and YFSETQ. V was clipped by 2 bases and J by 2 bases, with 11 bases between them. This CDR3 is CASSFGQSTYEQYF. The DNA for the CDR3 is TGCGCCAGCAGCTTTGGGCAGAGCACCTACGAGCAGTACTTC.

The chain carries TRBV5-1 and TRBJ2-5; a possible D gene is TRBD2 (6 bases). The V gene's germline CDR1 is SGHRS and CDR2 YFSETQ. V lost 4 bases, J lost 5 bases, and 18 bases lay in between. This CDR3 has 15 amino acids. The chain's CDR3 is CASSVLRASEETQYF. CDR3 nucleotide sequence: TGCGCCAGCAGCGTACTTCGGGCTAGCGAGGAGACCCAGTACTTC. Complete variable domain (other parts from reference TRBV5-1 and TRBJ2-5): KAGVTQTPRYLIKTRGQQVTLSCSPISGHRSVSWYQQTPGQGLQFLFEYFSETQRNKGNFPGRFSGRQFSNSRSEMNVSTLELGDSALYLCASSVLRASEETQYFGPGTRLLVL.

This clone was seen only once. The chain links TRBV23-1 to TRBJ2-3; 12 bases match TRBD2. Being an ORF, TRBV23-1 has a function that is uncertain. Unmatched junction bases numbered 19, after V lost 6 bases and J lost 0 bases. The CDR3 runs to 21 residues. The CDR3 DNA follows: TGCGCCAGCAGGACTCTACCGGGGCGCCTAGCGGGAGGGCCGAGCACAGATACGCAGTATTTT. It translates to CASRTLPGRLAGGPSTDTQYF.

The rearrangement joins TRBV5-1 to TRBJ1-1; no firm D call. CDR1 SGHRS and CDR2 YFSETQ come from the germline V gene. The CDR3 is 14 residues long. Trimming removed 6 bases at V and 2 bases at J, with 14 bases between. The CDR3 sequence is CASTPPGFNTEAFF. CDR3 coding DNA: TGCGCCAGCACCCCACCGGGATTCAACACTGAAGCTTTCTTT.